Sequencing of this T cell receptor beta chain was carried out in a study of cytomegalovirus exposure and HLA in healthy donors. About the study: T cells numbering around 180 million yielded around 120 million unique TCR beta sequences in an earlier analysis.

When sampled, the donors appeared nominally healthy, though they likely had unrecorded immune exposures. The PCR contained 60 Vbeta and 13 Jbeta primers. Assay: immunoSEQ multiplex PCR; the TCRdb copy retains only in-frame clones and omits some. The table has around 60,000 clones, 65% to 75% seen once. This CDR3 spans 14 amino acids. V was cut by 5 bases and J by 4 bases, with 13 bases left in between. Germline V lookup: CDR1 SGHRS, CDR2 YFSETQ. Study-level results: In a later analysis, TCR beta V- and J-gene trimming showed a link to a missense DCLRE1C variant.

With regard to this clone: Its matching antigen is unknown.

The sequenced sample was PBMCs. The V and J genes are TRBV5-1 and TRBJ1-3; D gene ambiguous. The sequence was collected from a man aged 45-60 years in good health and CMV-seropositive. This chain's CDR3 is CASSPAGWGNTIYF. For the CDR3, the DNA is TGCGCCAGCAGTCCGGCGGGGTGGGGAAACACCATATATTTT.